The 3 T cell receptor beta chains in this list originate from one sample, sequenced in a study of T-cell reconstitution after alpha-beta-depleted transplantation in children. For TCRbeta, the library was prepared with unique molecular identifiers. MiXCR, applied by TCRdb to the PCR reads, yields one record per CDR3 protein. The sample lists about 1,000,000 distinct CDR3 sequences, roughly 31% occurring once. Sequenced here: PBMCs, mostly from graft donor cells, sampled 360 days after TCRalphabeta/CD19-depleted stem cell transplant. The receptors here all came from a boy in the first two years of life who had a stem cell transplant for SCID, so the T cells may come from the graft donor.

In its sample, this clonotype was seen a few times. The chain joins TRBV7-9 to TRBJ2-1; the match to TRBD2 covers 10 bases. Germline V gives CDR1 SEHNR, CDR2 FQNEAQ (reference sequence). V dropped 4 bases and J dropped 2; count of bases not matched to a gene: 8. CDR3 length equals 17 residues. As DNA, the CDR3 is TGTGCCAGCAGCTCCGTCGCCCTAGCGGGGGCCTACAATGAGCAGTTCTTC. Translation: CASSSVALAGAYNEQFF.

The gene calls are TRBV3-1 and TRBJ2-7; 8 bases are a match to TRBD1. The CDR3 has 13 residues. Germline CDR1 and CDR2: LGHDT and YNNKEL (reference sequence). The J segment lost 5 bases and the V segment lost 5 bases, leaving 5 bases of the junction unmatched. In DNA, the CDR3 is TGTGCCAGCAGCTACGGACAGGGACACGAGCAGTACTTC. This encodes CASSYGQGHEQYF.

The rearrangement links TRBV6-5 to TRBJ2-5; 7 bases agree with TRBD2. The CDR3 spans 14 residues. After removal of 0 bases from V and 5 bases from J, the junction contained 3 bases not matched to a gene. Germline CDR1 is MNHEY and CDR2 is SVGAGI. The CDR3 DNA reads as TGTGCCAGCAGTTACTCGGGGGGGTCGGAGACCCAGTACTTC. Translation: CASSYSGGSETQYF.